This T cell receptor beta chain was retrieved from a study of T cells after yellow fever vaccination. Looking at the study overall: For low cell numbers, libraries were made with SMART-Seq v4 Ultra Low Input.

Via MiXCR, TCRdb re-called the 5' RACE reads, giving one row per CDR3 protein. The sample includes some 350,000 distinct CDR3 sequences, about 6% of them seen just once. Findings and caveats of the study: Weaker, the secondary response peaked sooner, at day 5 versus 15.

This clonotype was counted a few times. Its antigen is still unknown. This clonotype was obtained from a man aged 25 to 40 who received the YFV17D yellow fever vaccine. The sample in question was PBMCs, obtained 5 days after the yellow fever booster vaccination.

The DNA for the CDR3 is TGTGCCAGCAGCCCTAACACCTTC. The encoded protein is CASSPNTF. The V and J genes are TRBV7-9 and TRBJ1-2; D unclear. V lost 5 bases, J lost 12 bases, and 4 bases lay in between. Germline V gene lookup returns CDR1 SEHNR and CDR2 FQNEAQ (reference sequence). CDR3 length: 8 amino acids.